The 22 T cell receptor beta chains below come from one sample, sequenced in a study of blood T cell repertoires in COVID-19 (dated by TCRdb to the early 2020s). Library preparation employed the immunoSEQ multiplex PCR assay. TCRdb provides this immuneACCESS table in a form limited to in-frame rearrangements. Some clones are lacking; in checked studies, under half of them reflect an unresolved V gene, and why the rest are absent is not known. Present in this sample are 300,000 to 450,000 clones, 85% of which were seen just once. 3.6% of the sample is taken by the ten largest. Material: peripheral blood. Receptor source: a woman between 18 and 29 years old with acute or convalescent COVID-19.

The chain combines TRBV12-3 or TRBV12-4 with TRBJ1-1, with a tentative D call TRBD1 (5 bases). The V end was cut by 7 bases, the J end by 3 bases, with 12 bases between. The CDR3 has 13 residues. CDR3: CASKGGTYTEAFF. The CDR3 region has the DNA TGTGCCAGCAAGGGCGGGACTTACACTGAAGCTTTCTTT.

The DNA for the CDR3 is TGTGCCAGTAGTATAGACGCAGGGCTACCGCGCCCTAACTATGGCTACACCTTC. Protein sequence: CASSIDAGLPRPNYGYTF. The rearrangement links TRBV19 to TRBJ1-2, with a tentative D call TRBD1 (5 bases). Between the trimmed V and J ends, which lost 0 bases and 0 bases, there was a span of 17 bases. In germline, CDR1 is LNHDA, CDR2 SQIVND (reference sequence). The CDR3 has 18 residues. Full variable domain (missing parts from reference TRBV19 and TRBJ1-2): DGGITQSPKYLFRKEGQNVTLSCEQNLNHDAMYWYRQDPGQGLRLIYYSQIVNDFQKGDIAEGYSVSREKKESFPLTVTSAQKNPTAFYLCASSIDAGLPRPNYGYTFGSGTRLTVV.

The V and J genes are TRBV9 and TRBJ2-3; a possible D gene is TRBD2 (5 bases). CDR3 length: 15 amino acids. CDR1 and CDR2 (germline): SGDLS, YYNGEE. Between the trimmed V and J ends, which lost 0 bases and 3 bases, there was a span of 11 bases. The CDR3 reads CASSVEGLETDTQYF. CDR3 nucleotide sequence: TGTGCCAGCAGCGTAGAAGGACTTGAGACAGATACGCAGTATTTT.

In DNA form, the CDR3 reads TGTGCCAGCAGTCAGCAGGCCACCGGGGAGCTGTTTTTT. It specifies CASSQQATGELFF. This chain links TRBV25-1 with TRBJ2-2; unclear D gene. The length of the CDR3 is 13 residues. Trimming took 5 bases from V and 4 from J, leaving 8 bases between them. Germline V gives CDR1 MGHDK, CDR2 SYGVNS.

The chain combines TRBV29-1 with TRBJ2-1, with a possible D match to TRBD2 (5 bases). The germline CDR1 and CDR2 sequences are SQVTM and ANQGSEA. CDR3 length: 11 amino acids. The CDR3 DNA reads TGCAGTATGCGGGCGATGGATGAGCAGTTCTTC. Amino acid sequence: CSMRAMDEQFF.

The rearrangement links TRBV29-1 to TRBJ1-1, with D possibly matching TRBD1 (5 bases). V lost 2 bases, J lost 0 bases, and 10 bases lay in between. This CDR3 has 14 residues. In germline, CDR1 is SQVTM, CDR2 ANQGSEA. CDR3 protein: CSVESARVNTEAFF. The CDR3 bases are TGCAGCGTTGAATCGGCCAGGGTGAACACTGAAGCTTTCTTT.

This chain uses TRBV5-1 with TRBJ2-3; D is unclear. V was clipped by 2 bases and J by 3 bases, with 4 bases between them. CDR1 is SGHRS and CDR2 is YFSETQ in the germline V gene. The CDR3 loop spans 12 amino acids. CDR3 region: CASSFSTDTQYF. CDR3 DNA sequence: TGCGCCAGCAGCTTTTCTACAGATACGCAGTATTTT.

V usage is TRBV6-6 and J usage is TRBJ2-3, with D tentatively TRBD1 (5 bases). The V end was cut by 0 bases, the J end by 4 bases, with 5 bases between. This CDR3 is built from 13 residues. From germline, CDR1 is MNHNY and CDR2 SVGAGI (reference sequence). CDR3 DNA: TGTGCCAGCAGTTACTCAGGGGCAGATACGCAGTATTTT. Translating it yields CASSYSGADTQYF.

The genes are TRBV30 and TRBJ2-3, with 7 bases matching TRBD1. The CDR3 is made up of 14 amino acids. J was trimmed by 3 bases and V by 2 bases; bases with no gene match: 5. Germline CDR1 reads GTSNPN; CDR2 reads SVGIG (reference sequence). CDR3 residues: CAWSRGGETDTQYF. The CDR3 DNA reads TGTGCCTGGAGTAGAGGGGGCGAAACAGATACGCAGTATTTT.

The chain's CDR3 is CSASIGKSSYNSPLHF. CDR3 bases: TGCAGTGCTAGTATCGGGAAAAGCTCCTATAATTCACCCCTCCACTTT. The V call is TRBV20-1, the J call TRBJ1-6; no firm D call. The CDR3 has 16 amino acids. Trimming removed 3 bases at V and 0 bases at J, with 12 bases between. Germline loops: CDR1 DFQATT, CDR2 SNEGSKA (reference sequence).

The chain carries TRBV5-1 and TRBJ2-7; D ambiguous. Germline loops: CDR1 SGHRS, CDR2 YFSETQ. The V end lost 4 bases, the J end lost 2 bases, and 16 bases lay between the germline ends. CDR3 length: 15 amino acids. DNA for the CDR3: TGCGCCAGCAGCCCAGCAAATAGTGAGGCCTACGAGCAGTACTTC. This codes for CASSPANSEAYEQYF.

V gene TRBV27 combines with J gene TRBJ2-2, with a tentative D call TRBD1 (5 bases). Germline V CDR1 and CDR2: MNHEY, SMNVEV (reference sequence). The V end was cut by 7 bases, the J end by 3 bases, with 12 bases between. The CDR3 has 14 residues. The CDR3 coding sequence is TGTGCCAGCACCAGAGTCAGGGACACCGGGGAGCTGTTTTTT. Translating gives CASTRVRDTGELFF.

The rearrangement links TRBV7-9 to TRBJ2-3; 11 nucleotides line up with TRBD2. Germline-derived CDR1 and CDR2 are SEHNR and FQNEAQ (reference sequence). The CDR3 is 15 residues long. V trimming: 4 bases; J trimming: 2 bases; junction bases outside the gene matches: 2. CDR3 sequence reads: CASSSGLAATDTQYF. The CDR3 nucleotides are TGTGCCAGCAGCTCGGGACTAGCGGCCACAGATACGCAGTATTTT.

The DNA for the CDR3 is TGTGCCAGCTCATCGGGGGTCCCCTCTGGAAACACCATATATTTT. Protein product: CASSSGVPSGNTIYF. The chain joins TRBV18 to TRBJ1-3; tentative D call: TRBD1 (5 bases). This CDR3 contains 15 residues. CDR1 and CDR2 from the germline V gene are KGHSH and LQKENI. Trimming took off 5 bases at V and 0 bases at J, with 11 bases between the two ends.

For the CDR3, the DNA is TGCGCCAGCAGCTTGGACCCACAGGGGGGGAACACTGAAGCTTTCTTT. It specifies CASSLDPQGGNTEAFF. This sequence joins TRBV5-1 and TRBJ1-1; 8 nucleotides align to TRBD1. This CDR3 is 16 amino acids long. Germline V CDR1 and CDR2: SGHRS, YFSETQ. The V segment lost 0 bases and the J segment 1 base; nucleotides outside the gene matches: 5.

This chain links TRBV4-2 with TRBJ2-7; tentatively, D is TRBD2 (5 bases). This CDR3 spans 16 amino acids. Germline-derived CDR1 and CDR2 are LGHNA and YNFKEQ. The germline V and J ends were trimmed by 4 bases and 2 bases, with 18 bases remaining between them. The CDR3 reads CASSLEDGEGTYEQYF. The CDR3 region has the DNA TGTGCCAGCAGCCTCGAGGATGGAGAGGGAACCTACGAGCAGTACTTC.

The rearrangement links TRBV3-1 (or the pseudogene TRBV3-2) to TRBJ1-1, with a tentative D call TRBD1 (6 bases). Germline CDR1 and CDR2: LGHDT and YNNKEL (reference sequence). Deletions cut 0 bases from V and 1 base from J, with 15 bases between. This CDR3 comprises 17 residues. CDR3 amino acids: CASSQDQRGIGNTEAFF. CDR3 nucleotides: TGTGCCAGCAGCCAAGATCAAAGGGGGATAGGGAACACTGAAGCTTTCTTT.

The genes are TRBV9 and TRBJ1-1; possibly TRBD1 for D (5 bases). Germline V gives CDR1 SGDLS, CDR2 YYNGEE. The CDR3 is made up of 15 amino acids. Trimming stripped 2 bases from V and 7 bases from J, with 18 bases between. The CDR3 sequence is CASSVGRGFGVEAFF. The CDR3, as DNA: TGTGCCAGCAGCGTCGGGCGGGGGTTTGGGGTTGAAGCTTTCTTT.

The J gene is TRBJ1-5, the V gene TRBV27; maybe TRBD1 (5 bases). The CDR3 is 16 amino acids. Per germline, CDR1 MNHEY and CDR2 SMNVEV (reference sequence). V was clipped by 6 bases and J by 0 bases, with 15 bases between them. The CDR3 loop reads CASSQDSLYSNQPQHF. CDR3 coding DNA: TGTGCCAGCAGCCAAGACAGCCTCTATAGCAATCAGCCCCAGCATTTT.

This chain uses TRBV30 with TRBJ1-5; TRBD1 matches at 8 bases. Per germline, CDR1 GTSNPN and CDR2 SVGIG (reference sequence). The CDR3 extends over 14 amino acids. J gave up 8 bases and V 5 bases, and 11 bases lay outside the gene matches. CDR3 loop: CAWSAGTGFEPQHF. As DNA, the CDR3 is TGTGCCTGGTCCGCCGGGACAGGATTTGAGCCCCAGCATTTT.

The V gene is TRBV11-2, the J gene TRBJ2-7, with D perhaps matching TRBD1 (6 bases). V dropped 1 base and J dropped 8 bases, with 9 bases sitting between them. The germline V gene encodes CDR1 SGHAT and CDR2 FQNNGV. The CDR3 length is 12 residues. The CDR3 coding sequence is TGTGCCAGCAGCTTAGGTACAGGGAAGCAGTACTTC. Its translation: CASSLGTGKQYF.

The J gene is TRBJ1-4, the V gene TRBV4-1; 7 nucleotides agree with TRBD1. This CDR3 has 15 amino acids. J lost 6 bases, V lost 2 bases, and 6 bases had no gene match. Germline V gives CDR1 MGHRA, CDR2 YSYEKL. CDR3 in DNA: TGCGCCAGCAGCCAACACGGGACAGAAGATGAAAAACTGTTTTTT. It translates to CASSQHGTEDEKLFF.